The 4 T cell receptor beta chains in this list originate from one sample, sequenced in a study of regulatory T cells in long-lasting Graves disease (dated by TCRdb to the early 2020s). The meaning of the sample's time point label: newly diagnosed GD, antithyroid drugs for less than 3 months. For both TCR sequencing and RNA sequencing, RNA was extracted from PBMCs using TRIzol. Preparation of the library involved multiplex PCR. The instrument given in TCRdb is Illumina HiSeq 4000. TCR beta libraries were built with iRepertoire HTBI primers and Arm-PCR amplification of CDR3 regions. TCRdb itself trimmed the public reads at Q25 with fastp, ran MiXCR and retained productive beta chains. Rows are combined by CDR3 protein, so each entry shows the most common genes and DNA. Here the sample has a few hundred thousand distinct CDR3 sequences; roughly a fifth occur a single time. The ten largest clones add up to 11% to 15% of the sample.

The sample consisted of peripheral blood mononuclear cells (PBMCs), taken at new diagnosis, from a patient treated with antithyroid drugs. Source of these receptors: a female donor with Graves disease.

Comment on this clonotype: Since a much larger clone is just one base distant, this may be a read error. The chain is built from TRBV11-2 and TRBJ2-5, with D uncertain. The CDR3 has 14 amino acids. CDR1 and CDR2 (germline): SGHAT, FQNNGV. With 1 base removed from V and 1 base from J, the gap between germline ends came to 7 bases. This chain's CDR3 is CASSLGLAQETQYF. The CDR3 DNA reads as TGTGCCAGCAGCTTAGGGCTGGCCCAAGAGACCCAGTACTTC.

This clonotype was observed at least ten times. CDR3 loop: CASSLTSGFYNEQFF. CDR3 in DNA: TGTGCCAGCAGCCTGACTAGCGGGTTCTACAATGAGCAGTTCTTC. The chain recombines TRBV11-2 with TRBJ2-1; 10 bases match TRBD2. Germline assignment: CDR1 SGHAT and CDR2 FQNNGV. The CDR3 is 15 amino acids. Trimming took 5 bases from V and 3 from J; bases not matched to a gene: 4. The whole variable domain, remainder taken from reference TRBV11-2 and TRBJ2-1, is EAGVAQSPRYKIIEKRQSVAFWCNPISGHATLYWYQQILGQGPKLLIQFQNNGVVDDSQLPKDRFSAERLKGVDSTLKIQPAKLEDSAVYLCASSLTSGFYNEQFFGPGTRLTVL.

The table lists this clonotype with many counts. This rearrangement joins TRBV24-1 to TRBJ2-5; D remains ambiguous. The CDR3 loop spans 12 amino acids. Germline loops: CDR1 KGHDR, CDR2 SFDVKD. The ends were cut back, 6 bases at V and 1 base at J, with 5 bases in the middle. The CDR3 sequence is CATSSSQETQYF. CDR3 bases: TGTGCCACCAGTAGCAGCCAAGAGACCCAGTACTTC.

This clonotype was seen many times. This sequence joins TRBV2 and TRBJ2-5; D gene unclear. The CDR3 has 14 residues. V lost 1 base, J lost 4 bases, and 10 bases lay in between. Germline V gene lookup returns CDR1 SNHLY and CDR2 FYNNEI. The CDR3 DNA reads as TGTGCCAGCAGTGAAGGGGCAAGGGTAGAGACCCAGTACTTC. This gives the protein CASSEGARVETQYF.